The 12 T cell receptor beta chains in this list originate from one sample, sequenced in a study of identical twins. One entry per CDR3 protein results from TCRdb running MiXCR on the 5' RACE reads. The table has under 350,000 distinct CDR3 sequences, over 8.5% seen once. A further study also used this sample, focusing on yellow fever vaccine responses in identical twins.

Sequencing was done on a sample of CD8+ T cells sorted from blood. All receptors come from a woman younger than 35 in good health.

The chain is built from TRBV27 and TRBJ2-1; 12 nucleotides line up with TRBD2. There are 15 residues in the CDR3. V trimming: 5 bases; J trimming: 6 bases; junction bases outside the gene matches: 5. CDR1 MNHEY and CDR2 SMNVEV come from the germline V gene (reference sequence). DNA for the CDR3: TGTGCCAGCAGTCCCCTACTAGCGGGAGGCAATGAGCAGTTCTTC. This translates into CASSPLLAGGNEQFF.

This chain joins TRBV7-8 and TRBJ2-3; weak D call: TRBD1 (6 bases). Germline loops: CDR1 SGHVS, CDR2 FQNEAQ. Trimming removed 1 base at V and 0 bases at J, with 11 bases between. CDR3 length equals 16 residues. The CDR3 loop is CASSLGWGLSTDTQYF. CDR3 sequence (DNA): TGTGCCAGCAGCTTAGGGTGGGGGCTTAGCACAGATACGCAGTATTTT.

This clonotype was counted between two and nine times. The chain recombines TRBV4-3 with TRBJ2-1, with D possibly being TRBD1 (6 bases). Germline CDR1 LGHNA, CDR2 YSLEER. The V end lost 0 bases, the J end lost 9 bases, and 18 bases lay between the germline ends. The CDR3 has 16 amino acids. This CDR3 reads CASSQDGTGSFSEQFF. In nucleotides, the CDR3 is TGCGCCAGCAGCCAAGATGGAACAGGGAGCTTCAGTGAGCAGTTCTTC.

The rearrangement joins TRBV28 to TRBJ2-1; maybe TRBD1 (6 bases). This CDR3 spans 15 amino acids. CDR1 MDHEN and CDR2 SYDVKM come from the germline V gene. The ends were cut back, 3 bases at V and 9 bases at J, with 18 bases in the middle. The CDR3 sequence is CASSFSFGGRGEQFF. The CDR3 nucleotides are TGTGCCAGCAGTTTTTCGTTTGGGGGCCGGGGTGAGCAGTTCTTC. Full variable domain (remainder filled in from reference TRBV28 and TRBJ2-1): DVKVTQSSRYLVKRTGEKVFLECVQDMDHENMFWYRQDPGLGLRLIYFSYDVKMKEKGDIPEGYSVSREKKERFSLILESASTNQTSMYLCASSFSFGGRGEQFFGPGTRLTVL.

This clonotype was detected ten times or more. The chain has TRBV29-1 and TRBJ2-3; D gene ambiguous. The V end lost 3 bases, the J end lost 4 bases, and 8 bases lay between the germline ends. Germline V lookup: CDR1 SQVTM, CDR2 ANQGSEA. The CDR3 is 12 amino acids. CDR3 sequence reads: CSVEGWPDTQYF. The CDR3 region has the DNA TGCAGCGTTGAGGGGTGGCCAGATACGCAGTATTTT.

Many counts were recorded for this clonotype. The chain links TRBV2 to TRBJ1-2; D not certain. The germline V gene has CDR1 SNHLY and CDR2 FYNNEI. The V gene lost 8 bases and the J gene lost 1 base, with 14 bases spanning the gap. The CDR3 sequence is 14 residues long. The DNA of the CDR3 is TGTGCCAGCGTCCCCTGGAACATTAACTATGGCTACACCTTC. Translation gives CASVPWNINYGYTF.

This sequence joins TRBV9 and TRBJ2-3, with D perhaps being TRBD1 or TRBD2 (6 bases each). The CDR3 has 16 amino acids. Trimming took 3 bases from V and 1 from J, leaving 15 bases between them. Germline V gene sequence: CDR1 SGDLS, CDR2 YYNGEE. CDR3 region: CASSGPRRGGTDTQYF. The CDR3 DNA sequence: TGTGCCAGCAGCGGCCCGAGGAGGGGGGGCACAGATACGCAGTATTTT.

The rearrangement links TRBV12-3 or TRBV12-4 to TRBJ2-1, with 10 bases aligning to TRBD1. Trimming removed 7 bases from V and 9 bases from J; junction bases left unmatched: 3. The CDR3 runs 12 residues. The CDR3 reads CASTDRGREQFF. As DNA, the CDR3 is TGTGCCAGCACCGACAGGGGGCGTGAGCAGTTCTTC.

This chain links TRBV2 with TRBJ2-5; D is perhaps TRBD1 (7 bases). The V gene's germline CDR1 is SNHLY and CDR2 FYNNEI. The CDR3 spans 15 residues. V was clipped by 6 bases and J by 6 bases, with 20 bases between them. This CDR3 reads CASRGGTANRKTQYF. CDR3 sequence (DNA): TGTGCCAGCAGAGGCGGGACAGCAAATCGGAAGACCCAGTACTTC.

This clonotype appeared many times. This chain joins TRBV7-9 and TRBJ2-5, with 8 bases lining up with TRBD2. Unmatched junction bases numbered 13, after V lost 5 bases and J lost 2 bases. CDR3 length equals 17 residues. CDR1 SEHNR and CDR2 FQNEAQ come from the germline V gene (reference sequence). As DNA, the CDR3 is TGTGCCAGCAGCGCCGTCCTAGCGGGTACACTACAAGAGACCCAGTACTTC. Translating gives CASSAVLAGTLQETQYF.

This clonotype came up a few times. V and J are TRBV5-6 and TRBJ2-1, with 10 bases aligning to TRBD2. The CDR3 is 15 amino acids. From germline, CDR1 is SGHDT and CDR2 YYEEEE. After removal of 1 base from V and 7 bases from J, the junction contained 5 bases not matched to a gene. CDR3 nucleotides: TGTGCCAGCAGCTTGCTAGCGGGAGAAGTAAATGAGCAGTTCTTC. It specifies CASSLLAGEVNEQFF.

The rearrangement links TRBV6-4 to TRBJ2-1, with D unresolved. The CDR3 contains 13 residues. Germline CDR1 and CDR2: MRHNA and SNTAGT. V was pared by 8 bases and J by 4 bases, with 12 bases between. CDR3 sequence reads: CASSREFYNEQFF. The CDR3 DNA follows: TGTGCCAGCTCACGCGAGTTTTACAATGAGCAGTTCTTC.